Listed below are T cell receptor beta chains from one sample, sequenced in a study of cytomegalovirus exposure and HLA in healthy donors. Clones were sequenced by immunoSEQ multiplex PCR, and TCRdb holds only the in-frame ones, with some missing. The sample consists of under 250,000 clones, 65% to 90% of them appearing once. The sample was PBMCs. The receptors here all came from a woman aged 45-65 years in good health and CMV-seronegative. CDR3s include the opening cysteine and the closing phenylalanine or tryptophan. D genes are given only for firm matches. Some rows have no size entry. The others give once, few or many, or a class for an expanded clone.

.,.,TRBJ1-2,TRBV28,CATGRGYVYGYTF,TGTGCCACCGGGCGGGGATATGTCTATGGCTACACCTTC
.,TRBD2,TRBJ2-1,TRBV5-1,CASSPGVAGAGEQFF,TGCGCCAGCAGCCCTGGGGTAGCGGGAGCCGGTGAGCAGTTCTTC
few,.,TRBJ1-1,TRBV5-6,CASSGATGGTEAFF,TGTGCCAGCAGCGGAGCCACTGGAGGGACTGAAGCTTTCTTT
.,.,TRBJ2-7,TRBV7-9,CASSSGSPYEQYF,TGTGCCAGCAGCTCAGGGTCCCCCTACGAGCAGTACTTC
.,TRBD2,TRBJ2-1,TRBV7-8,CASSFAGGHDEQFF,TGTGCCAGCAGCTTCGCGGGAGGGCATGATGAGCAGTTCTTC
.,TRBD1,TRBJ2-2,TRBV29-1,CSGISGTGTSTGELFF,TGCAGTGGAATTTCCGGGACAGGAACATCCACCGGGGAGCTGTTTTTT
.,.,TRBJ2-6,TRBV7-9,CSSSLWNRLLSSGANVLTF,TGTTCCAGCAGCTTATGGAACAGGCTCCTTTCCTCTGGGGCCAACGTCCTGACTTTC
.,.,TRBJ1-4,TRBV7-2,CASTPEPIGEKLFF,TGTGCCAGCACCCCTGAACCCATCGGGGAAAAACTGTTTTTT
.,TRBD1,TRBJ2-3,TRBV7-9,CASSSIETGRSTDTQYF,TGTGCCAGCAGCTCAATCGAGACAGGGCGGAGCACAGATACGCAGTATTTT
.,TRBD1,TRBJ1-5,TRBV5-1,CASSLYPGGGSNQPQHF,TGCGCCAGCAGCTTGTACCCAGGGGGCGGGAGCAATCAGCCCCAGCATTTT
.,.,TRBJ2-7,TRBV19,CASSLSRSYEQYF,TGTGCCAGTAGTCTCTCCCGCTCCTACGAGCAGTACTTC
.,.,TRBJ1-1,TRBV27,CASKEATDMNTEAFF,TGTGCCAGCAAGGAGGCAACCGACATGAACACTGAAGCTTTCTTT
.,TRBD2,TRBJ2-1,TRBV28,CASRSGGLYNEQFF,TGTGCCAGCAGGAGCGGGGGCTTATACAATGAGCAGTTCTTC
.,TRBD2,TRBJ2-1,TRBV9,CASSVGLAAYNEQFF,TGTGCCAGCAGCGTGGGACTAGCGGCCTACAATGAGCAGTTCTTC
few,TRBD2,TRBJ2-7,TRBV7-3,CASSLGPHSGSLYEQYF,TGTGCCAGCAGCTTAGGGCCCCACAGCGGGAGTTTGTACGAGCAGTACTTC
few,.,TRBJ2-5,TRBV7-9,CASSFWPDRQETQYF,TGTGCCAGCAGCTTCTGGCCAGACAGACAAGAGACCCAGTACTTC
once,.,TRBJ2-7,TRBV7-9,CASSLYDEQYF,TGTGCCAGCAGCTTATATGACGAGCAGTACTTC
.,.,TRBJ1-2,TRBV28,CASTGVYNYGYTF,TGTGCCAGCACAGGGGTTTATAACTATGGCTACACCTTC
.,.,TRBJ2-7,TRBV19,CASSIVVGYSSYEQYF,TGTGCCAGTAGTATAGTGGTCGGTTACAGCTCCTACGAGCAGTACTTC
.,TRBD1,TRBJ1-3,TRBV7-2,CASSDRGYGNTIYF,TGTGCCAGCTCCGACAGGGGATATGGAAACACCATATATTTT
once,TRBD2,TRBJ2-7,TRBV2,CASSEAGSGSSYEQYF,TGTGCCAGCAGTGAAGCGGGAAGCGGGAGCTCCTACGAGCAGTACTTC
few,TRBD1,TRBJ1-1,TRBV6-5,CASSFLQGVASTEAFF,TGTGCCAGCAGTTTTCTACAGGGGGTCGCAAGCACTGAAGCTTTCTTT
.,.,TRBJ1-2,TRBV28,CASSFGSGVRGYTF,TGTGCCAGCAGTTTTGGATCAGGGGTTCGCGGCTACACCTTC
.,.,TRBJ2-3,TRBV7-9,CASSLLSSSTDTQYF,TGTGCCAGCAGCTTACTATCTTCAAGCACAGATACGCAGTATTTT
.,TRBD1,TRBJ1-2,TRBV5-1,CASSFEQGTYGYTF,TGCGCCAGCAGCTTCGAACAGGGGACCTATGGCTACACCTTC
.,TRBD1,TRBJ2-2,TRBV6-1,CAGDRANTGELFF,TGTGCCGGGGACAGGGCGAACACCGGGGAGCTGTTTTTT
.,TRBD1,TRBJ1-5,TRBV6-1,CASSENYRGQPQHF,TGTGCCAGCAGTGAAAATTACAGGGGACAGCCCCAGCATTTT
.,.,TRBJ1-5,TRBV27,CASSPSLNQPQHF,TGTGCCAGCAGCCCTTCCCTCAATCAGCCCCAGCATTTT
.,TRBD1,TRBJ1-2,TRBV18,CASSGDRAYGYTF,TGTGCCAGCTCAGGGGACAGAGCATATGGCTACACCTTC
.,TRBD2,TRBJ2-7,TRBV5-4,CASSFRAGEPYEQYF,TGTGCCAGCAGCTTCAGGGCGGGAGAGCCATACGAGCAGTACTTC
few,TRBD2,TRBJ2-7,TRBV5-1,CASRGGSHEQYF,TGCGCCAGCCGGGGGGGATCCCACGAGCAGTACTTC
few,TRBD2,TRBJ2-1,TRBV13,CASRPENGGSYNEQFF,TGTGCCAGCAGGCCAGAAAACGGGGGGTCCTACAATGAGCAGTTCTTC
.,TRBD1,TRBJ1-1,TRBV29-1,CSVGQGVVEAFF,TGCAGCGTCGGACAGGGAGTCGTTGAAGCTTTCTTT
.,.,TRBJ2-2,TRBV30,CAWTGTTQTGELFF,TGTGCCTGGACGGGAACTACCCAGACCGGGGAGCTGTTTTTT
.,.,TRBJ1-3,TRBV7-2,CASTRPGGGGNTIYF,TGTGCCAGCACCCGACCCGGGGGAGGTGGAAACACCATATATTTT
.,.,TRBJ2-3,TRBV6-1,CASSKDRHTQYF,TGTGCCAGCAGTAAGGACAGACATACGCAGTATTTT